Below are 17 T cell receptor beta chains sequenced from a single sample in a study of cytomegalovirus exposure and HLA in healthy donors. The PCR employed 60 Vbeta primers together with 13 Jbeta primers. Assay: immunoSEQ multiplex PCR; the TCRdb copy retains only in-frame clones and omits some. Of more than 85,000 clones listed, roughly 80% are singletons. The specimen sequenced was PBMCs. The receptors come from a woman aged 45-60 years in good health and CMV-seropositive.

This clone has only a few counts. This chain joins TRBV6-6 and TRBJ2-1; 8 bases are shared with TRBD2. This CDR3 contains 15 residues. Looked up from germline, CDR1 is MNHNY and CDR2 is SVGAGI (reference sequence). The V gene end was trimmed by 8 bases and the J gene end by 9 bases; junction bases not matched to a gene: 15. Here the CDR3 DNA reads TGTGCCAGCGGCGAGCGGGAGCGGCTGTCAGGTGAGCAGTTCTTC. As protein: CASGERERLSGEQFF.

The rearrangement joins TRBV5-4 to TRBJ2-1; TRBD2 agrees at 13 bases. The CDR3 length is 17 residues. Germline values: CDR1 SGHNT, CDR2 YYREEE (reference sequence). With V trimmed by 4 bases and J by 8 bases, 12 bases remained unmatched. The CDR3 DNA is TGTGCCAGCAGCCACGCACCGGGACTAGCGGGATGGGATGAGCAGTTCTTC. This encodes CASSHAPGLAGWDEQFF.

The CDR3 DNA is TGTGCCAGCAGCGTCCCGGGGGGGAACATTCAGTACTTC. As protein: CASSVPGGNIQYF. This chain uses TRBV5-4 with TRBJ2-4; 8 bases line up with TRBD2. The CDR3 has 13 residues. Germline assignment: CDR1 SGHNT and CDR2 YYREEE (reference sequence). After removal of 4 bases from V and 7 bases from J, the junction contained 4 bases not matched to a gene.

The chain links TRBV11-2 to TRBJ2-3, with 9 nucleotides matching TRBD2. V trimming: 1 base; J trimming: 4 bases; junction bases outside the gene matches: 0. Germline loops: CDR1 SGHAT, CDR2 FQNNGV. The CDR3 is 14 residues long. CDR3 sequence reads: CASSLGGGADTQYF. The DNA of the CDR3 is TGTGCCAGCAGCTTAGGCGGGGGGGCAGATACGCAGTATTTT.

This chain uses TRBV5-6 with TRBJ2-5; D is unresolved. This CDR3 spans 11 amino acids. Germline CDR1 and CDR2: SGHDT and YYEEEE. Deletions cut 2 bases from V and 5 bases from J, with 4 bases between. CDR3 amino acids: CASSFGETQYF. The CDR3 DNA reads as TGTGCCAGCAGCTTCGGGGAGACCCAGTACTTC.

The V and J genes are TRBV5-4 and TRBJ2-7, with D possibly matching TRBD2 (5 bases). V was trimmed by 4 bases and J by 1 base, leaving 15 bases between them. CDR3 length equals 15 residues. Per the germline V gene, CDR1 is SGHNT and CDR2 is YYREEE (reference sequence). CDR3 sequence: CASSPLAPGSYEQYF. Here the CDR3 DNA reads TGTGCCAGCAGCCCCCTAGCTCCGGGTTCCTACGAGCAGTACTTC.

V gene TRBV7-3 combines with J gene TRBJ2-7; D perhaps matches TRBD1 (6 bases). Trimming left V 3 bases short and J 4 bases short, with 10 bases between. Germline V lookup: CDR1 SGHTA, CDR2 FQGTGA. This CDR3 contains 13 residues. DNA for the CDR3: TGTGCCAGCAGCTTCTCACAGGGTTACGAGCAGTACTTC. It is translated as CASSFSQGYEQYF. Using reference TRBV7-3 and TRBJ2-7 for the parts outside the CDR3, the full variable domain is GAGVSQTPSNKVTEKGKYVELRCDPISGHTALYWYRQSLGQGPEFLIYFQGTGAADDSGLPNDRFFAVRPEGSVSTLKIQRTERGDSAVYLCASSFSQGYEQYFGPGTRLTVT.

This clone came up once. In DNA form, the CDR3 reads TGTGCCAGCAGCCTGGACTCCCCCAGAGAGCAGTTCTTC. This encodes CASSLDSPREQFF. J is TRBJ2-1 and V is TRBV6-5; D might be TRBD2 (5 bases). The V gene lost 6 bases and the J gene lost 10 bases, with 16 bases spanning the gap. Germline V gene lookup returns CDR1 MNHEY and CDR2 SVGAGI. This CDR3 spans 13 amino acids.

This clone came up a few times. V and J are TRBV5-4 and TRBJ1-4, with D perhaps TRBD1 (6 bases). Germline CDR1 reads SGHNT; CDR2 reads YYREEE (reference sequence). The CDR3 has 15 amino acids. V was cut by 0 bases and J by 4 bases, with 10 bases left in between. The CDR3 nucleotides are TGTGCCAGCAGCTTGGTTGGCAGGGGTAATGAAAAACTGTTTTTT. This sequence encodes CASSLVGRGNEKLFF.

CDR3 in amino acids: CASSVIAGGETQYF. CDR3 coding DNA: TGTGCCAGCAGTGTGATAGCGGGGGGAGAGACCCAGTACTTC. This rearrangement joins TRBV6-5 to TRBJ2-5; 10 nucleotides match TRBD2. This CDR3 is 14 amino acids long. V lost 5 bases, J lost 4 bases, and 4 bases stayed unmatched. Germline V gene sequence: CDR1 MNHEY, CDR2 SVGAGI.

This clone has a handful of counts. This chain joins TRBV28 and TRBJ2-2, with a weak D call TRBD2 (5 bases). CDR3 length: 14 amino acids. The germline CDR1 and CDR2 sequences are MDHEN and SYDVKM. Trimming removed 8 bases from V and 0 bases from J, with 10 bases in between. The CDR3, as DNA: TGTGCCAGCCTTAGGCGGGCGAACACCGGGGAGCTGTTTTTT. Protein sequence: CASLRRANTGELFF. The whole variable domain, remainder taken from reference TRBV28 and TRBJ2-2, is DVKVTQSSRYLVKRTGEKVFLECVQDMDHENMFWYRQDPGLGLRLIYFSYDVKMKEKGDIPEGYSVSREKKERFSLILESASTNQTSMYLCASLRRANTGELFFGEGSRLTVL.

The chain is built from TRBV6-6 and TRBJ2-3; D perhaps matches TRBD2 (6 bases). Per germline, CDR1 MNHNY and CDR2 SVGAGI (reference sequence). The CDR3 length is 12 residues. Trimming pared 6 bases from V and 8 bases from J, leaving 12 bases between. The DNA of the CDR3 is TGTGCCAGCAGCCCCGGGGGACCTACGCAGTATTTT. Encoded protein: CASSPGGPTQYF.

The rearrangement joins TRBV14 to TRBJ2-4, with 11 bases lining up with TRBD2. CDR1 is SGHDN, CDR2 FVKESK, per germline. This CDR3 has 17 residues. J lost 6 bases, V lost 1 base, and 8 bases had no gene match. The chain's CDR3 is CASSQGGRTSGRNIQYF. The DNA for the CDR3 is TGTGCCAGCAGCCAAGGGGGTCGAACTAGCGGGAGAAACATTCAGTACTTC.

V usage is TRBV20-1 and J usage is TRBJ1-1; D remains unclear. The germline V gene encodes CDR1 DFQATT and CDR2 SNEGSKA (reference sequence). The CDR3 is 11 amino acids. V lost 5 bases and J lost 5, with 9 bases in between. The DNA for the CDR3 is TGCAGTGCTGGCGGGGAGACTGAAGCTTTCTTT. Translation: CSAGGETEAFF.

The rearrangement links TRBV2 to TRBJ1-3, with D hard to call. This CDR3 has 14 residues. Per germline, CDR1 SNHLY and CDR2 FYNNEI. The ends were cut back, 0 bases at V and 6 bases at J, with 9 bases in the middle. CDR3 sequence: CASSEAGEENTIYF. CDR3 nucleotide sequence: TGTGCCAGCAGTGAAGCCGGGGAAGAAAACACCATATATTTT.

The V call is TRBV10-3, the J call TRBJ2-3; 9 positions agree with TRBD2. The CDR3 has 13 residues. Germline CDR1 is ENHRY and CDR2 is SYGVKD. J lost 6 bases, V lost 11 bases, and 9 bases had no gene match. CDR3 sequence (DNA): TGTGCCGCCCGCGGGAGGGCCAGGGATACGCAGTATTTT. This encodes CAARGRARDTQYF.

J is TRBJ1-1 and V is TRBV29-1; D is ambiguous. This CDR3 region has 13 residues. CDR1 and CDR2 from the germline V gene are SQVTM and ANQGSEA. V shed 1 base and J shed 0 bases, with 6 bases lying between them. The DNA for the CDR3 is TGCAGCGTTGAAGGCGGGTTGAACACTGAAGCTTTCTTT. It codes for CSVEGGLNTEAFF.